A selection of T cell receptor beta chains follows, all from one sample in a study of T cells after posttransplantation cyclophosphamide. Repertoires were generated with immunoSEQ multiplex PCR, while TCRdb's copy carries only in-frame clones and drops some. The sample includes about 22,000 clones, none of them occurring once. The sequencing sample was made of PBMCs. All receptors come from a woman aged 50 to 60 in good health, CMV-negative, and a related stem cell transplant donor. The CDR3 runs from the conserved cysteine through the conserved F or W. The order of the fields is J gene, V gene, D gene, clone size, CDR3 DNA, CDR3 protein. A D gene is named only where the DNA matches it firmly. Expanded clones get a size class; other rows say once, few or many, or leave the size out.

J gene: TRBJ1-2; V gene: TRBV7-9; D gene: TRBD1; clone size: many; CDR3 DNA: TGTGCCAGCAGCACTACAGACAGGGCGAACTATGGCTACACCTTC; CDR3 protein: CASSTTDRANYGYTF
J gene: TRBJ1-3; V gene: TRBV28; D gene: TRBD1; clone size: many; CDR3 DNA: TGTGCCAGCAGGACAGGGTGGCAGGGAAACACCATATATTTT; CDR3 protein: CASRTGWQGNTIYF
J gene: TRBJ2-7; V gene: TRBV5-4; D gene: TRBD2; clone size: .; CDR3 DNA: TGTGCCAGCAGACAGGAAGCGGGAGGTTCCTACGAGCAGTACTTC; CDR3 protein: CASRQEAGGSYEQYF
J gene: TRBJ2-7; V gene: TRBV10-1; D gene: TRBD2; clone size: many; CDR3 DNA: TGCGCCAGTTCGACTAGCGGGAGGGCCGAGCAGTACTTC; CDR3 protein: CASSTSGRAEQYF
J gene: TRBJ2-7; V gene: TRBV27; D gene: TRBD2; clone size: many; CDR3 DNA: TGTGCCAGCAGTTTAGGGGTAGCGGGAGGGGGAATATACGAGCAGTACTTC; CDR3 protein: CASSLGVAGGGIYEQYF
J gene: TRBJ2-5; V gene: TRBV5-1; D gene: TRBD1; clone size: many; CDR3 DNA: TGCGCCAGCAAGGGGGCCGGAGAGACCCAGTACTTC; CDR3 protein: CASKGAGETQYF
J gene: TRBJ2-1; V gene: TRBV9; D gene: .; clone size: .; CDR3 DNA: TGTGCCAGCAGCGTATCCTCCGGGGGGCACACCTACAATGAGCAGTTCTTC; CDR3 protein: CASSVSSGGHTYNEQFF
J gene: TRBJ1-2; V gene: TRBV28; D gene: .; clone size: many; CDR3 DNA: TGTGCCAGCAGTTTTTGGACAGACTATGGCTACACCTTC; CDR3 protein: CASSFWTDYGYTF
J gene: TRBJ1-5; V gene: TRBV29-1; D gene: .; clone size: .; CDR3 DNA: TGCAGCATTCACCCCCCCCACAGGGCTATTCAGCCCCAGCATTTT; CDR3 protein: CSIHPPHRAIQPQHF
J gene: TRBJ1-4; V gene: TRBV6-1; D gene: .; clone size: many; CDR3 DNA: TGTGCCAGCAGTGAACTCCGAGGTCAGGGCAATGAAAAACTGTTTTTT; CDR3 protein: CASSELRGQGNEKLFF
J gene: TRBJ2-1; V gene: TRBV27; D gene: .; clone size: many; CDR3 DNA: TGTGCCAGCAGTTCCGGACAGATTTCCTACAATGAGCAGTTCTTC; CDR3 protein: CASSSGQISYNEQFF
J gene: TRBJ2-7; V gene: TRBV7-3; D gene: .; clone size: many; CDR3 DNA: TGTGCCAGCAGCTACCACTCAGGGGGGTACGAGCAGTACTTC; CDR3 protein: CASSYHSGGYEQYF
J gene: TRBJ2-7; V gene: TRBV29-1; D gene: TRBD1; clone size: many; CDR3 DNA: TGCAGCGTTGGAGGACAGGGGGCTCCGAGGGAGCAGTACTTC; CDR3 protein: CSVGGQGAPREQYF
J gene: TRBJ1-2; V gene: TRBV7-2; D gene: .; clone size: many; CDR3 DNA: TGTGCCAGCAGCTTAGCATTCAGGGGCTATGGCTACACCTTC; CDR3 protein: CASSLAFRGYGYTF
J gene: TRBJ2-6; V gene: TRBV7-9; D gene: TRBD1; clone size: many; CDR3 DNA: TGTGCCAGCAGCTTACGACCCGGGACAGGTCACGAGGCCAACGTCCTGACTTTC; CDR3 protein: CASSLRPGTGHEANVLTF
J gene: TRBJ2-2; V gene: TRBV7-7; D gene: .; clone size: many; CDR3 DNA: TGTGCCAGCAGCTTTCCGGGCACCGGGGAGCTGTTTTTT; CDR3 protein: CASSFPGTGELFF
J gene: TRBJ2-5; V gene: TRBV7-9; D gene: .; clone size: many; CDR3 DNA: TGTGCCAGCAGCTTAGCGGACAGTAAACAAGAGACCCAGTACTTC; CDR3 protein: CASSLADSKQETQYF
J gene: TRBJ1-5; V gene: TRBV7-6; D gene: TRBD1; clone size: many; CDR3 DNA: TGTGCCAGCAGCTCTTACGCAGGGGGCAGGAGCAATCAGCCCCAGCATTTT; CDR3 protein: CASSSYAGGRSNQPQHF
J gene: TRBJ2-1; V gene: TRBV6-5; D gene: .; clone size: many; CDR3 DNA: TGTGCCAGCAGTTACAGCACAGAGCACAATGAGCAGTTCTTC; CDR3 protein: CASSYSTEHNEQFF
J gene: TRBJ1-2; V gene: TRBV5-6; D gene: TRBD1; clone size: many; CDR3 DNA: TGTGCCAGCAGTCTTGGGGGGACAGTTTACTATGGCTACACCTTC; CDR3 protein: CASSLGGTVYYGYTF
J gene: TRBJ2-2; V gene: TRBV7-6; D gene: TRBD1; clone size: many; CDR3 DNA: TGTGCCAGCAGCATAGGACAGGGGAGAACGAACACCGGGGAGCTGTTTTTT; CDR3 protein: CASSIGQGRTNTGELFF
J gene: TRBJ1-5; V gene: TRBV6-1; D gene: .; clone size: many; CDR3 DNA: TGTGCCAGCAGTGTCGGGGGAGGAAATAATCAGCCCCAGCATTTT; CDR3 protein: CASSVGGGNNQPQHF
J gene: TRBJ2-3; V gene: TRBV10-2; D gene: .; clone size: many; CDR3 DNA: TGCGCCAGCAGTGATGAGGGAGTTTCAGATACGCAGTATTTT; CDR3 protein: CASSDEGVSDTQYF
J gene: TRBJ2-3; V gene: TRBV11-2; D gene: .; clone size: many; CDR3 DNA: TGTGCCAGCAGCTTTGCTAGCCGGCCAGATACGCAGTATTTT; CDR3 protein: CASSFASRPDTQYF
J gene: TRBJ2-7; V gene: TRBV9; D gene: TRBD1; clone size: few; CDR3 DNA: TGTGCCAGCAGCCCGGACGGGACAGTTTACGAGCAGTACTTC; CDR3 protein: CASSPDGTVYEQYF
J gene: TRBJ2-3; V gene: TRBV4-1; D gene: TRBD1; clone size: many; CDR3 DNA: TGCGCCAGCAGCCAGGGACAGGGGAGGTCCGCAGATACGCAGTATTTT; CDR3 protein: CASSQGQGRSADTQYF
J gene: TRBJ1-1; V gene: TRBV29-1; D gene: .; clone size: many; CDR3 DNA: TGCAGCTCCCGGAGGGCGAACACTGAAGCTTTCTTT; CDR3 protein: CSSRRANTEAFF
J gene: TRBJ1-1; V gene: TRBV5-5; D gene: .; clone size: many; CDR3 DNA: TGTGCCAGCAGTCTGCAGGGCACCTCAGTCCCCTTTGAAGCTTTCTTT; CDR3 protein: CASSLQGTSVPFEAFF
J gene: TRBJ2-3; V gene: TRBV9; D gene: TRBD2; clone size: many; CDR3 DNA: TGTGCCAGCAGCGCCGGGGGGGATACGCAGTATTTT; CDR3 protein: CASSAGGDTQYF
J gene: TRBJ2-3; V gene: TRBV11-2; D gene: .; clone size: many; CDR3 DNA: TGTGCCAGCAGCAAGGCGGGACAGATCACAGATACGCAGTATTTT; CDR3 protein: CASSKAGQITDTQYF
J gene: TRBJ1-4; V gene: TRBV9; D gene: .; clone size: many; CDR3 DNA: TGTGCCAGCAGCCCCACATATGGTGGAGGGACCCCGGGTGAAAAACTGTTTTTT; CDR3 protein: CASSPTYGGGTPGEKLFF
J gene: TRBJ2-1; V gene: TRBV5-4; D gene: TRBD2; clone size: many; CDR3 DNA: TGTGCCAGCAGCCCGGTAGCGGGTTCCTACAATGAGCAGTTCTTC; CDR3 protein: CASSPVAGSYNEQFF
J gene: TRBJ1-3; V gene: TRBV28; D gene: .; clone size: many; CDR3 DNA: TGTGCCAGCAGTCCAGACTACGCGCCCCACTCTGGAAACACCATATATTTT; CDR3 protein: CASSPDYAPHSGNTIYF
J gene: TRBJ2-3; V gene: TRBV28; D gene: TRBD2; clone size: many; CDR3 DNA: TGTGCCAGCAGTTCCTCCCGAGGTAGCGGGTCCTTCACAGATACGCAGTATTTT; CDR3 protein: CASSSSRGSGSFTDTQYF
J gene: TRBJ2-2; V gene: TRBV18; D gene: TRBD1; clone size: many; CDR3 DNA: TGTGCCAGCTCAAGACCGGGGACAGGGGTCAACACCGGGGAGCTGTTTTTT; CDR3 protein: CASSRPGTGVNTGELFF
J gene: TRBJ2-7; V gene: TRBV28; D gene: TRBD2; clone size: many; CDR3 DNA: TGTGCCAGCAGTTCACGGACTAGCGGCTCCTACGAGCAGTACTTC; CDR3 protein: CASSSRTSGSYEQYF
J gene: TRBJ2-2; V gene: TRBV27; D gene: TRBD1; clone size: many; CDR3 DNA: TGTGCCAGCAGCAAGACAGGGGGTTGGACCGGGGAGCTGTTTTTT; CDR3 protein: CASSKTGGWTGELFF
J gene: TRBJ1-6; V gene: TRBV7-8; D gene: TRBD1; clone size: .; CDR3 DNA: TGTGCCAGCAGCCCCGAGGGACAGGGTGGGCCGTCGTATAATTCACCCCTCCACTTT; CDR3 protein: CASSPEGQGGPSYNSPLHF
J gene: TRBJ1-5; V gene: TRBV7-2; D gene: TRBD1; clone size: many; CDR3 DNA: TGTGCCAGCAGCTTCCAGGGGGGAGTCAATCAGCCCCAGCATTTT; CDR3 protein: CASSFQGGVNQPQHF
J gene: TRBJ2-1; V gene: TRBV19; D gene: TRBD2; clone size: many; CDR3 DNA: TGTGCCAGTAGTTATGGACTAGCGGGCAGCAATGAGCAGTTCTTC; CDR3 protein: CASSYGLAGSNEQFF
J gene: TRBJ2-7; V gene: TRBV11-2; D gene: TRBD2; clone size: many; CDR3 DNA: TGTGCCAGCAGCTTAGGGAGCGGGAGAGGAAACGAGCAGTACTTC; CDR3 protein: CASSLGSGRGNEQYF
J gene: TRBJ2-2; V gene: TRBV7-9; D gene: TRBD2; clone size: many; CDR3 DNA: TGTGCCAGCTCTGCACGGCTAGCGGGCACCGGGGAGCTGTTTTTT; CDR3 protein: CASSARLAGTGELFF
J gene: TRBJ2-1; V gene: TRBV6-6; D gene: TRBD2; clone size: many; CDR3 DNA: TGTGCCAGCAGTGGGACGGGACTAGCGATCTTC; CDR3 protein: CASSGTGLAIF
J gene: TRBJ1-6; V gene: TRBV30; D gene: .; clone size: .; CDR3 DNA: TGTGCCTGGAGTGTACCGGCGGGGGAATATTCACCCCTCCACTTT; CDR3 protein: CAWSVPAGEYSPLHF
J gene: TRBJ2-5; V gene: TRBV25-1; D gene: TRBD2; clone size: few; CDR3 DNA: TGTGCCAGCAGTGGGTGGGAAGGACTAGCTCTATTGGAGACCCAGTACTTC; CDR3 protein: CASSGWEGLALLETQYF
J gene: TRBJ2-7; V gene: TRBV20-1; D gene: .; clone size: few; CDR3 DNA: TGCAGTGCTCAAAACTACGAGCAGTACTTC; CDR3 protein: CSAQNYEQYF
J gene: TRBJ1-1; V gene: TRBV5-6; D gene: TRBD1; clone size: many; CDR3 DNA: TGTGCCAGCAGCTCCCGGGGACAGGGGACGAACACTGAAGCTTTCTTT; CDR3 protein: CASSSRGQGTNTEAFF
J gene: TRBJ2-3; V gene: TRBV10-3; D gene: TRBD2; clone size: many; CDR3 DNA: TGTGCCACCGGGACTACCCCAGATACGCAGTATTTT; CDR3 protein: CATGTTPDTQYF
J gene: TRBJ2-5; V gene: TRBV4-1; D gene: .; clone size: many; CDR3 DNA: TGCGCCAGCAGATCCCGCCTTTTACCGGTCGGAGAGACCCAGTACTTC; CDR3 protein: CASRSRLLPVGETQYF
J gene: TRBJ1-1; V gene: TRBV6-1; D gene: .; clone size: many; CDR3 DNA: TGTGCCAGCAGTGAAGGCCCCAGGGGCGAGGGAGCTTTCTTT; CDR3 protein: CASSEGPRGEGAFF
J gene: TRBJ2-4; V gene: TRBV25-1; D gene: TRBD1; clone size: many; CDR3 DNA: TGTGCCAGCAGTGGGGACAGGGGCCTGGGCATTCAGTACTTC; CDR3 protein: CASSGDRGLGIQYF